Sequencing of this T cell receptor beta chain was carried out in a study of T cells in narcolepsy. V was pared by 4 bases and J by 0 bases, with 12 bases between. This CDR3 contains 15 residues. Germline values: CDR1 MGHRA, CDR2 YSYEKL. Profiling relied on immunoSEQ multiplex PCR, and the TCRdb table lists in-frame clones only, not all of them. The data show 15,000 to 17,000 clones, less than 90% seen once. The V call is TRBV4-1, the J call TRBJ1-2; D remains ambiguous. Sequencing was carried out using memory (CD45RA-) CD4+ T cells from blood. This clonotype was sampled from a human donor in good health. The chain's CDR3 is CASSPSRTSNYGYTF. As DNA, the CDR3 is TGCGCCAGCAGCCCTTCAAGGACCTCTAACTATGGCTACACCTTC.